Following are 18 T cell receptor beta chains from one sample sequenced in a study of Graves' ophthalmopathy and Graves' hyperthyroidism. RNA transcripts provided the template for amplifying TCR beta CDR3 regions. Second-round multiplex PCR followed a first-round RT-PCR using HTBI primers. TCRdb processed the multiplex PCR reads anew with MiXCR; each CDR3 protein has one entry. This sample has about 1.1 million distinct CDR3 sequences, with 35% to 40% found just once. What was sequenced was peripheral blood or thyroid tissue (not recorded which). The receptors were sampled from an adult man with Graves' hyperthyroidism.

This clonotype occurred many times. The chain carries TRBV11-2 and TRBJ1-4, with D possibly TRBD1 on 5 matching bases. V was trimmed by 5 bases and J by 7 bases, leaving 14 bases between them. The length of the CDR3 is 14 residues. The germline gives CDR1 SGHAT, CDR2 FQNNGV. The CDR3 DNA reads as TGTGCCAGCAGCGGAAGTAGGGGAGGTGAAAAACTGTTTTTT. This translates into CASSGSRGGEKLFF.

A note on this clonotype: This CDR3 is missing its conserved last phenylalanine or tryptophan, likely due to a read error. CDR3 DNA sequence: TGTGCCAGCAGCCAAGGAGGGGGTGGTGGCTACACCTCC. This translates into CASSQGGGGGYTS. The chain carries TRBV14 and TRBJ1-2; D is possibly TRBD1 (6 bases). V dropped 1 base and J dropped 7 bases, with 10 bases sitting between them. Germline-derived CDR1 and CDR2 are SGHDN and FVKESK. The CDR3 runs to 13 residues.

As to this clonotype: Possible read error: a much larger clone is one base away. The genes are TRBV11-2 and TRBJ2-5, with 13 bases aligning to TRBD2. Looked up from germline, CDR1 is SGHAT and CDR2 is FQNNGV. The CDR3 spans 16 residues. The DNA for the CDR3 is TGTGCCAGCAGCCCTTGGACTAGCGGGGGCCAAGAGACCCAGTCCTTC. Protein product: CASSPWTSGGQETQSF.

The sample holds many counts of this clonotype. This rearrangement joins TRBV7-3 to TRBJ2-7; D assignment may be TRBD1 or TRBD2 (5 bases each). The CDR3 is made up of 14 amino acids. V was pared by 5 bases and J by 7 bases, with 18 bases between. The germline V gene encodes CDR1 SGHTA and CDR2 FQGTGA. The CDR3 loop reads CASSPNGGAGEQYF. The CDR3 bases are TGTGCCAGCAGCCCCAATGGGGGAGCTGGTGAGCAGTACTTC.

J is TRBJ2-5 and V is TRBV20-1, with 14 nucleotides matching TRBD2. The CDR3 consists of 15 residues. Germline V lookup: CDR1 DFQATT, CDR2 SNEGSKA (reference sequence). V was pared by 4 bases and J by 4 bases, with 5 bases of the junction left unmatched. In DNA form, the CDR3 reads TGCAGTGCTACCGGGACTAGCGGGAGCGGAGAGACCCAGTACTTC. Translated, it gives CSATGTSGSGETQYF.

This clonotype showed up just a few times. This rearrangement joins TRBV11-2 to TRBJ1-2; D possibly corresponds to TRBD1 (5 bases). This CDR3 has 14 residues. V lost 2 bases, J lost 4 bases, and 11 bases lay in between. CDR1 SGHAT and CDR2 FQNNGV come from the germline V gene. This CDR3 is CASSLQGPFYGYTF. The CDR3, as DNA: TGTGCCAGCAGCTTACAGGGTCCCTTCTATGGCTACACCTTC.

This clonotype has a handful of counts. This rearrangement joins TRBV6-5 to TRBJ2-6, with D unresolved. V was shortened by 0 bases and J by 0 bases, with 6 bases between the two germline ends. Germline CDR1 is MNHEY and CDR2 is SVGAGI. CDR3 length equals 16 residues. CDR3 protein: CASSYSRHSGANVLTF. CDR3 bases: TGTGCCAGCAGTTACTCCCGACACTCTGGGGCCAACGTCCTGACTTTC.

This sequence joins TRBV29-1 and TRBJ1-1; a weak D match, TRBD1 (5 bases). Deletions cut 5 bases from V and 4 bases from J, with 14 bases between. The CDR3 has 13 amino acids. The germline gives CDR1 SQVTM, CDR2 ANQGSEA. The DNA of the CDR3 is TGCAGCGTTCGCGGGGGGGGTGGCACTGAAGCTTTCTTT. It is translated as CSVRGGGGTEAFF.

The chain employs TRBV14 and TRBJ2-2; 7 bases map to TRBD1. Unmatched junction bases numbered 13, after V lost 8 bases and J lost 7 bases. This CDR3 has 15 amino acids. Germline V lookup: CDR1 SGHDN, CDR2 FVKESK. The CDR3 spells CASSPTGQASGELFF. The CDR3 DNA reads TGTGCCAGCTCACCGACTGGACAGGCTAGCGGGGAGCTGTTTTTT.

This chain links TRBV5-5 with TRBJ1-3; D is unclear. The ends were cut back, 3 bases at V and 4 bases at J, with 8 bases in the middle. The germline gives CDR1 SGHKS, CDR2 YYEKEE (reference sequence). The CDR3 sequence is 13 residues long. The CDR3 DNA is TGTGCCAGCAGCTCCCTCGTCGGAAACACCATATATTTT. Its translation: CASSSLVGNTIYF.

This sequence joins TRBV9 and TRBJ1-1, with D unresolved. Germline assignment: CDR1 SGDLS and CDR2 YYNGEE. CDR3 length: 16 residues. Trimming stripped 3 bases from V and 1 base from J, with 16 bases between. The CDR3 is CASSAYEVKANTEAFF. The CDR3 DNA sequence: TGTGCCAGCAGCGCCTACGAGGTAAAGGCGAACACTGAAGCTTTCTTT.

In nucleotides, the CDR3 is TGCAGCGTCGCCCGGGGAACGAGCTCTGGAAACACCATATATTTT. Its translation is CSVARGTSSGNTIYF. The chain uses TRBV29-1 and TRBJ1-3; no definite D call. The CDR3 runs to 15 residues. V shed 6 bases and J shed 0 bases, with 15 bases lying between them. Germline values: CDR1 SQVTM, CDR2 ANQGSEA.

This clonotype was picked up a small number of times. Given a much more abundant clone one base away, this may be a read error. V is TRBV24-1 and J is TRBJ1-1; no firm D call. This CDR3 comprises 12 residues. The germline V gene has CDR1 KGHDR and CDR2 SFDVKD. The CDR3 coding sequence is TGTGCCACCCGTGATTTGTGGGGTCCCGCTTTCTTT. Protein sequence: CATRDLWGPAFF.

This chain links TRBV30 with TRBJ1-1; no firm D call. The V gene's germline CDR1 is GTSNPN and CDR2 SVGIG (reference sequence). The CDR3 contains 12 residues. The V end lost 3 bases, the J end lost 8 bases, and 13 bases lay between the germline ends. The CDR3 region is CAWRPDRGEAFF. The CDR3 DNA sequence: TGTGCCTGGAGACCGGACCGCGGGGAAGCTTTCTTT.

This clonotype was seen repeatedly, ten times or more. The chain carries TRBV7-9 and TRBJ2-7; D uncertain. Trimming pared 2 bases from V and 0 bases from J, leaving 8 bases between. The V gene's germline CDR1 is SEHNR and CDR2 FQNEAQ (reference sequence). This CDR3 has 14 amino acids. The CDR3 region has the DNA TGTGCCAGCAGCTTATCACAAGCCTCCTACGAGCAGTACTTC. This gives the protein CASSLSQASYEQYF.

The V gene is TRBV29-1, the J gene TRBJ2-2; 9 bases are shared with TRBD1. CDR3 size: 13 residues. Germline CDR1 is SQVTM and CDR2 is ANQGSEA. The CDR3 protein is CSRRTGATGELFF. The CDR3 DNA reads TGCAGTCGCAGGACAGGGGCCACCGGGGAGCTGTTTTTT.

The V and J genes are TRBV7-2 and TRBJ1-1, with a tentative D call TRBD1 (5 bases). This CDR3 has 13 amino acids. The V gene lost 5 bases and the J gene lost 10 bases, with 17 bases spanning the gap. CDR1 SGHTA and CDR2 FQGNSA come from the germline V gene. CDR3 sequence: CASSRGGGSLAFF. As DNA, the CDR3 is TGTGCCAGCAGCCGGGGGGGAGGGAGTCTAGCTTTCTTT.

The chain combines TRBV7-9 with TRBJ1-2; 7 bases are shared with TRBD1. J was trimmed by 8 bases and V by 4 bases; bases with no gene match: 10. The V gene's germline CDR1 is SEHNR and CDR2 FQNEAQ (reference sequence). The CDR3 extends over 14 amino acids. The CDR3 here is CASSSHPGQTGYTF. The CDR3 coding sequence is TGTGCCAGCAGCTCCCACCCGGGACAGACGGGCTACACCTTC.